The text below deals with one TCR beta chain. Authors' processing steps: Amplification of reference gene primers provided the estimated nucleated cell counts. Assay: immunoSEQ multiplex PCR; the TCRdb copy retains only in-frame clones and omits some. Clonal size and the V and J genes are those of that table, whereas D and trimming came from the DNA. Of tens of thousands of clones in the sample, about 91% were seen once. This specimen comes from a study of blood T cell repertoires in COVID-19. CDR1 is LNHDA, CDR2 SQIVND, per germline (reference sequence). The CDR3 is made up of 16 amino acids. The V gene lost 4 bases and the J gene lost 1 base, with 15 bases spanning the gap.

The receptor's source is a human donor with active COVID-19. The donor label of this sample is uncertain. The sequencing sample was made of peripheral blood. V gene TRBV19 combines with J gene TRBJ2-3; weak D call: TRBD1 (6 bases). The CDR3 DNA reads TGTGCCAGTAGTACCCTTGGACAGAAGGGCACAGATACGCAGTATTTT. The encoded protein is CASSTLGQKGTDTQYF.